This T cell receptor (beta chain) was documented in a study of T cell responses to AZD1222 COVID-19 vaccine. On this clone itself: What it recognizes is unknown.

Only in-frame clones appear in the TCRdb table, and some are missing; sequencing was by immunoSEQ multiplex PCR. This sample yields tens of thousands of clones, of which 70% to 90% are seen a single time; roughly 5.1% belongs to the top ten. This CDR3 comprises 15 residues. Whole-study results and caveats: In a largely white British group with more females than males, clonal diversity was possibly underestimated.

Here the sequenced sample was peripheral blood, taken on day 0 of MenACWY control vaccination. V and J are TRBV21-1 and TRBJ2-1; the table gives TRBD2 as D, unverified against the DNA. TRBV21-1 is termed a pseudogene. This clonotype originated in an adult in good health. CDR3 nucleotides: TGTGCCAGCAGCAAAGATTTCGGACTCCCCGATCGGCAGTTCTTC. Translating gives CASSKDFGLPDRQFF.